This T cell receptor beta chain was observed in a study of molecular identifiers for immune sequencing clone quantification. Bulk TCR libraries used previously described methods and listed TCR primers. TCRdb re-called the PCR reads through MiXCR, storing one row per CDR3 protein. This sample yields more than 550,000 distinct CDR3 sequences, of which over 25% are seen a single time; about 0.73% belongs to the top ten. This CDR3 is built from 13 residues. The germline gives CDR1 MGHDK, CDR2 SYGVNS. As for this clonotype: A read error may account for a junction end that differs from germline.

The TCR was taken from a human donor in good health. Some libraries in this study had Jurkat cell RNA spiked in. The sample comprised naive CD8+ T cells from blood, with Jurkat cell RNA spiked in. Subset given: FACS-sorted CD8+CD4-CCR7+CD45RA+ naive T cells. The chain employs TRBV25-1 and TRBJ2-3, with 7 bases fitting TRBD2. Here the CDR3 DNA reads TGTGCCGGCAGTGCGCGGGAGCCCTTTACGCAGTATTTT. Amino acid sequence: CAGSAREPFTQYF.